Reported below is one T cell receptor beta chain. Other DNA sequences in the same sample also yield this CDR3. Researchers divided each subset's genomic DNA evenly across several immunoSEQ plates. Template for every sorted-subset replicate PCR totaled about 0.2 ug DNA, tens of thousands of T cell genomes. Only in-frame clones appear in the TCRdb table, and some are missing; sequencing was by immunoSEQ multiplex PCR. The sample shows fewer than 150,000 clones, approximately 70% of them seen only once. Deletions cut 2 bases from V and 6 bases from J, with 7 bases between. Germline V gene lookup returns CDR1 GTSNPN and CDR2 SVGIG (reference sequence). The CDR3 has 11 residues. The sample is drawn from a study of shared clonotypes between healthy human individuals. Every one of the donors was a Caucasian adult that lived in Nashville, Tennessee. CD8 memory comprised CD45RO+ plus CCR7-negative CD45RA+ TemRA cells.

This sequence was found in a woman in her 30s in good health. The sample comprised memory CD8+ T cells sorted from blood. As for subset: CD45RO+ cells pooled with CCR7-negative TemRA cells. This chain uses TRBV30 with TRBJ1-1; no clear D gene. CDR3 DNA: TGTGCCTGGAGTTGGAGGGCTGAAGCTTTCTTT. Translated, it gives CAWSWRAEAFF.